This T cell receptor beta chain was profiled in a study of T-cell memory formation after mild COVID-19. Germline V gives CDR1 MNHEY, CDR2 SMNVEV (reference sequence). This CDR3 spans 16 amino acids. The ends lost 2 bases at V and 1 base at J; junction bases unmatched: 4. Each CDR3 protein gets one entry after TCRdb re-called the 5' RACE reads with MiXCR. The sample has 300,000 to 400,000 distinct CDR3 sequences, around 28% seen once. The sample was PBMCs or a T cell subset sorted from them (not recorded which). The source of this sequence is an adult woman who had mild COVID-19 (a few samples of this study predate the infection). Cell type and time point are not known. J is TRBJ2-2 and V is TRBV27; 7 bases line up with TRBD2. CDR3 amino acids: CASSLGEGRNTGELFF. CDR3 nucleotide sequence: TGTGCCAGCAGTTTAGGGGAGGGACGGAACACCGGGGAGCTGTTTTTT.